The rows below give T cell receptor beta chains drawn from one sample of a study of CD8 T cells in Susac syndrome. One entry per CDR3 protein, called by TCRdb with MiXCR from the immunoSEQ multiplex PCR reads. The sample yields approximately 160,000 distinct CDR3 sequences, about 93% seen once. The sequenced sample was CD4+ T cells from PBMCs. These receptors originate from a human donor with multiple sclerosis. CDR3s include the opening cysteine and the closing phenylalanine or tryptophan. D genes are given only for firm matches. Clone size is given for some rows only: seen once, a few or many times, or a class if the clone is expanded.

CDR3 length	D gene	clone size	J gene	V gene	CDR3 DNA	CDR3 protein
16	NA	NA	TRBJ2-6	TRBV5-1	TGCGCCAGCAGCCCAGGGACACAAGGTGGGGCCAACGTCCTGACTTTC	CASSPGTQGGANVLTF
15	NA	NA	TRBJ2-1	TRBV12-5	TGTGCTAGTGGTTCCGGGGGCGGGGGCTACAATGAGCAGTTCTTC	CASGSGGGGYNEQFF
12	NA	NA	TRBJ2-7	TRBV3-1	TGTGCCAGCAGCCACCACTCCTACGAGCAGTACTTC	CASSHHSYEQYF
15	TRBD1	once	TRBJ1-1	TRBV12-3/TRBV12-4	TGTGCCAGCAGTTTAAGGAACAGGGGGCAGGGTGAAGCTTTCTTT	CASSLRNRGQGEAFF
16	TRBD2	NA	TRBJ2-5	TRBV5-4	TGTGCCAGCAGCTACCCTAGCGGGGGGCTTCAAGAGACCCAGTACTTC	CASSYPSGGLQETQYF
14	TRBD2	NA	TRBJ2-7	TRBV6-2/TRBV6-3	TGTGCCAGCAGTTACACTAGCGCCAACTACGAGCAGTACTTC	CASSYTSANYEQYF
13	NA	NA	TRBJ1-2	TRBV20-1	TGCAGTGCAAAAATTCCGGACACCTATGGCTACACCTTC	CSAKIPDTYGYTF
13	NA	NA	TRBJ1-2	TRBV5-1	TGCGCCAGCAGCTTGGGAGTTGTTGATGGCTACACCTTC	CASSLGVVDGYTF
13	NA	NA	TRBJ2-1	TRBV28	TGTGCCAGCAGTTTGCGGCTCGTCAATGAGCAGTTCTTC	CASSLRLVNEQFF
14	TRBD1	NA	TRBJ2-1	TRBV28	TGTGCCAGCAGCCCGGACAGGGCTGGTAGGCGGCAGTTCTTC	CASSPDRAGRRQFF
14	NA	NA	TRBJ1-1	TRBV7-2	TGTGCCAGCAGCAATCTGGGGCTGAACACTGAAGCTTTCTTT	CASSNLGLNTEAFF
17	TRBD2	once	TRBJ2-1	TRBV2	TGTGCCAGCAGTGAAGGGAGGGCTAGCGGGATTTTGAATGAGCAGTTCTTC	CASSEGRASGILNEQFF
16	TRBD1	NA	TRBJ1-6	TRBV9	TGTGCCAGCAGCCCACGGGACAGCTCCTATAATTCACCCCTCCACTTT	CASSPRDSSYNSPLHF
13	NA	NA	TRBJ1-2	TRBV6-2/TRBV6-3	TGTGCCAGCAGGTCCACCTCTGGAAATGGCTACACCTTC	CASRSTSGNGYTF